Below, 6 T cell receptor beta chains from the same sample are listed, as sequenced in a study of technical replicates of blood from a handful of donors (dated by TCRdb to the late 2010s). The library was made by the immunoSEQ multiplex PCR assay. TCRdb limited this immuneACCESS table to in-frame rearrangements with V and J called. A share of clones is missing; checked studies link under half to unresolved V genes, and the rest is unexplained. The sample records approximately 78,000 clones, roughly 95% of which are singletons. The ten largest clones take up 0.2% to 0.3% of the sample. Sequenced input: T cells isolated from PBMCs. All receptors come from a human donor in good health.

The chain couples TRBV7-2 to TRBJ2-3, with 14 bases that match TRBD2. CDR1 is SGHTA, CDR2 FQGNSA, per germline. J was trimmed by 8 bases and V by 3 bases; bases with no gene match: 10. This CDR3 contains 17 residues. CDR3 nucleotide sequence: TGTGCCAGCAGCTTCTGGAGGACTAGCGGGAGGACAACTACGCAGTATTTT. Protein: CASSFWRTSGRTTTQYF.

This rearrangement joins TRBV4-1 to TRBJ1-5; D uncertain. CDR3 length: 15 residues. Germline-derived CDR1 and CDR2 are MGHRA and YSYEKL. V shed 1 base and J shed 0 bases, with 7 bases lying between them. The CDR3 bases are TGCGCCAGCAGCCAAGGTCCGGGTAGCAATCAGCCCCAGCATTTT. Protein sequence: CASSQGPGSNQPQHF.

The chain joins TRBV5-1 to TRBJ2-2, with 7 bases that match TRBD2. The ends lost 4 bases at V and 5 bases at J; junction bases unmatched: 14. The length of the CDR3 is 17 residues. Germline values: CDR1 SGHRS, CDR2 YFSETQ. As DNA, the CDR3 is TGCGCCAGCAGCAACCGGGGAGCGGGGACTTTAACCGGGGAGCTGTTTTTT. It encodes CASSNRGAGTLTGELFF.

This chain connects TRBV7-9 to TRBJ1-1, with 7 bases lining up with TRBD1. CDR1 is SEHNR, CDR2 FQNEAQ, per germline (reference sequence). The junction had 8 bases not matched to a gene; V was cut back by 11 bases and J by 5 bases. CDR3 length equals 12 residues. The CDR3 loop is CASRGGSTEAFF. The CDR3 coding sequence is TGTGCCTCTAGAGGGGGCTCGACTGAAGCTTTCTTT.

The J gene is TRBJ2-7, the V gene TRBV11-2, with D hard to call. With 5 bases removed from V and 2 bases from J, the gap between germline ends came to 10 bases. Germline CDR1 and CDR2: SGHAT and FQNNGV. This CDR3 contains 13 residues. The CDR3 region is CASSPLPAYEQYF. In nucleotides, the CDR3 is TGTGCCAGCAGCCCGCTTCCGGCCTACGAGCAGTACTTC.

This clone was recorded once. The rearrangement links TRBV7-8 to TRBJ1-6; 7 nucleotides agree with TRBD1. Germline CDR1 SGHVS, CDR2 FQNEAQ. CDR3 length: 18 residues. V trimming: 1 base; J trimming: 7 bases; junction bases outside the gene matches: 13. The CDR3 is CASSLGWGRGLGNSPLHF. CDR3 coding DNA: TGTGCCAGCAGCTTAGGGTGGGGCAGGGGGTTAGGGAATTCACCCCTCCACTTT.